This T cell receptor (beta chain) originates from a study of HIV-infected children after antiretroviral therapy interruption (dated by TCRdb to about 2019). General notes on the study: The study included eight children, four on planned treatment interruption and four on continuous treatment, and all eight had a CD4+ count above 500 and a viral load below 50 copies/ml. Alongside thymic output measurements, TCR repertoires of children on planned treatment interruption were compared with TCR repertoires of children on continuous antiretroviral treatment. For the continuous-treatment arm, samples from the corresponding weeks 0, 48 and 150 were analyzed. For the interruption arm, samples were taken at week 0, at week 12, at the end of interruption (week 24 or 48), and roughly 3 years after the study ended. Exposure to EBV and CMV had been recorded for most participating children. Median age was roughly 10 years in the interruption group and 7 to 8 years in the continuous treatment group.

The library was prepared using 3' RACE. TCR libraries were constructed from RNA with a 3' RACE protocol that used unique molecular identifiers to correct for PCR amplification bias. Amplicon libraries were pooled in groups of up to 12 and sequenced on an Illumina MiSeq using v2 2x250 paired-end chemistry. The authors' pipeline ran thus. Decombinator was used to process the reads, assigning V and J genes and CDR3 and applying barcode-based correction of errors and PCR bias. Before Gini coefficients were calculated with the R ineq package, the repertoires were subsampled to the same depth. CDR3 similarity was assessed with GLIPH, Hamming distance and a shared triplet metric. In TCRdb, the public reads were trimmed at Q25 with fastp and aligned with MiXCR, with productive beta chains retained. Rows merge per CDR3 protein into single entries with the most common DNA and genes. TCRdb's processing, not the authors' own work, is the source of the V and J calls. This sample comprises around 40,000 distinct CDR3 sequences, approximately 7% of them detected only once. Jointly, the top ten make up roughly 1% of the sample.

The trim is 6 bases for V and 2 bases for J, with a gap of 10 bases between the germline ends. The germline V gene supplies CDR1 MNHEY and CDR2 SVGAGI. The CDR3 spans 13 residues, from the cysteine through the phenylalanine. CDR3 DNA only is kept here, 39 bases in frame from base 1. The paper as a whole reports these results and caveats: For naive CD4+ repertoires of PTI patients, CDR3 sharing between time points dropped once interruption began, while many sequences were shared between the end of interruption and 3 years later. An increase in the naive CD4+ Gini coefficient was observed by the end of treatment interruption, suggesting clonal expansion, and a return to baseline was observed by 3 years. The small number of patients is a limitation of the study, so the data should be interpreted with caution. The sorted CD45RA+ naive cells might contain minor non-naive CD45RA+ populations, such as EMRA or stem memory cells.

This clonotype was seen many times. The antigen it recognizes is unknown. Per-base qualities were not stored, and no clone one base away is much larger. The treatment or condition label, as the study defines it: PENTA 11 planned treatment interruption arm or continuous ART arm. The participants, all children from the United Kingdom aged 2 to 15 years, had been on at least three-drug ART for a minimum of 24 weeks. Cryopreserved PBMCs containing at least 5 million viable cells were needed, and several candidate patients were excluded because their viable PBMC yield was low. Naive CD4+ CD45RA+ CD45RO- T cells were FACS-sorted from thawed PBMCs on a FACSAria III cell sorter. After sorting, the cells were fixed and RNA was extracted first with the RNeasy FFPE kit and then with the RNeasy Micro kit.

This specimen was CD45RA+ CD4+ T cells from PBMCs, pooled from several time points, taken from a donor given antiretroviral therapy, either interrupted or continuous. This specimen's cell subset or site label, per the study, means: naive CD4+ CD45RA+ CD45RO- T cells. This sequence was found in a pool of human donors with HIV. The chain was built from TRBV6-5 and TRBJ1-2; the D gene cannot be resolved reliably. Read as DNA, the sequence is TGTGCCAGCAGGGCTCCCTTCAACTATGGCTACACCTTC. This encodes CASRAPFNYGYTF.